The 15 T cell receptor beta chains given below trace back to one sample, sequenced in a study of cytomegalovirus exposure and HLA in healthy donors. Researchers ran the PCR with 60 Vbeta and 13 Jbeta primers. Libraries were prepared by immunoSEQ multiplex PCR; TCRdb keeps only in-frame clonotypes and omits some of them. Of under 200,000 clones detected, 71% appear once; the ten largest clones hold approximately 2.8%. Sequencing input: PBMCs. These receptors originate from a woman in her twenties or thirties in good health and CMV-seronegative.

Points on this clone: This sample includes further DNA sequences coding for the same CDR3. The J gene is TRBJ2-2, the V gene TRBV7-2; tentative D call: TRBD1 (5 bases). CDR1 is SGHTA and CDR2 is FQGNSA in the germline V gene. The CDR3 has 14 amino acids. V was trimmed by 4 bases and J by 3 bases, leaving 9 bases between them. The CDR3 DNA is TGTGCCAGCAGCTCTGACAGTTACACCGGGGAGCTGTTTTTT. Translated: CASSSDSYTGELFF.

This clone was counted a few times. The chain joins TRBV4-2 to TRBJ2-1, with 8 bases fitting TRBD2. The CDR3 loop spans 15 amino acids. The J segment lost 3 bases and the V segment lost 4 bases, leaving 5 bases of the junction unmatched. The germline CDR1 and CDR2 sequences are LGHNA and YNFKEQ. CDR3 protein: CASSRLAGNYNEQFF. As DNA, the CDR3 is TGTGCCAGCAGCCGTCTAGCGGGCAACTACAATGAGCAGTTCTTC.

V is TRBV7-9 and J is TRBJ2-1, with D maybe TRBD2 (6 bases). The CDR3 extends over 14 amino acids. Trimming pared 0 bases from V and 3 bases from J, leaving 6 bases between. CDR1 and CDR2 from the germline V gene are SEHNR and FQNEAQ (reference sequence). This chain's CDR3 is CASSLAGGYNEQFF. CDR3 sequence (DNA): TGTGCCAGCAGCTTAGCGGGAGGCTACAATGAGCAGTTCTTC. Looking up the rest from reference TRBV7-9 and TRBJ2-1 gives the full variable domain: DTGVSQNPRHKITKRGQNVTFRCDPISEHNRLYWYRQTLGQGPEFLTYFQNEAQLEKSRLLSDRFSAERPKGSFSTLEIQRTEQGDSAMYLCASSLAGGYNEQFFGPGTRLTVL.

V and J are TRBV6-5 and TRBJ1-1; 8 bases line up with TRBD1. CDR1 and CDR2 (germline): MNHEY, SVGAGI. The V segment lost 5 bases and the J segment 7 bases; nucleotides outside the gene matches: 9. The CDR3 contains 14 residues. CDR3 residues: CASSRWTGQFEAFF. The CDR3 region has the DNA TGTGCCAGCAGTAGGTGGACAGGGCAGTTTGAAGCTTTCTTT.

The chain recombines TRBV7-6 with TRBJ2-7; a possible D gene is TRBD2 (6 bases). Germline V CDR1 and CDR2: SGHVS, FNYEAQ. The CDR3 spans 14 residues. V lost 4 bases and J lost 3, with 13 bases in between. CDR3 loop: CASSSGLGDYEQYF. The CDR3 DNA reads TGTGCCAGCAGCTCGGGACTCGGAGACTACGAGCAGTACTTC.

The gene calls are TRBV9 and TRBJ2-2; 14 bases agree with TRBD2. Looked up from germline, CDR1 is SGDLS and CDR2 is YYNGEE. This CDR3 is 17 amino acids long. V shed 0 bases and J 4 bases; nucleotides not matched to a gene: 2. CDR3 bases: TGTGCCAGCAGCGTAGGCGGGACTAGCGGGGGCACCGGGGAGCTGTTTTTT. It codes for CASSVGGTSGGTGELFF. Filled out from reference TRBV9 and TRBJ2-2, the complete variable domain reads DSGVTQTPKHLITATGQRVTLRCSPRSGDLSVYWYQQSLDQGLQFLIQYYNGEERAKGNILERFSAQQFPDLHSELNLSSLELGDSALYFCASSVGGTSGGTGELFFGEGSRLTVL.

The CDR3 DNA is TGTGCCAGCAGTTCGAGACTAGGCCAAACGGATACGCAGTATTTT. Its protein product is CASSSRLGQTDTQYF. The rearrangement links TRBV27 to TRBJ2-3, with D perhaps matching TRBD2 (6 bases). CDR3 length: 15 amino acids. Germline V gives CDR1 MNHEY, CDR2 SMNVEV (reference sequence). V shed 4 bases and J shed 6 bases, with 17 bases lying between them.

The chain recombines TRBV4-3 with TRBJ2-7; TRBD1 aligns across 10 bases. The CDR3 length is 16 residues. The germline V gene encodes CDR1 LGHNA and CDR2 YSLEER. J lost 7 bases, V lost 4 bases, and 13 bases had no gene match. The CDR3: CASSPTSGTGVFEQYF. CDR3 DNA: TGCGCCAGCAGCCCAACCTCCGGGACAGGGGTTTTTGAGCAGTACTTC.

In this sample, this clone turned up a few times. The chain links TRBV28 to TRBJ1-2; tentatively, D is TRBD1 (6 bases). Germline V lookup: CDR1 MDHEN, CDR2 SYDVKM. The germline V and J ends were trimmed by 5 bases and 5 bases, with 18 bases remaining between them. The CDR3 consists of 15 residues. The CDR3 DNA reads TGTGCCAGCAGTATATCCGGGACAACTTCGTATGGCTACACCTTC. Protein sequence: CASSISGTTSYGYTF.

This clone was counted at least ten times. The chain combines TRBV5-6 with TRBJ2-1; 14 bases fit TRBD2. The CDR3 has 17 residues. CDR1 and CDR2 from the germline V gene are SGHDT and YYEEEE. Trimming cost V 4 bases and J 0 bases; bases outside gene matches: 3. The CDR3: CASSRTSGGFSYNEQFF. The CDR3 region has the DNA TGTGCCAGCAGCCGGACTAGCGGGGGGTTCTCCTACAATGAGCAGTTCTTC.

This clone showed up just once. The J gene is TRBJ1-3, the V gene TRBV9; no reliable D call. This CDR3 has 16 residues. Per the germline V gene, CDR1 is SGDLS and CDR2 is YYNGEE. V gave up 3 bases and J gave up 0 bases, with 13 bases separating them. In DNA, the CDR3 is TGTGCCAGCAGCGGGGTTCGAGGAATCTCTGGAAACACCATATATTTT. Its translation: CASSGVRGISGNTIYF. The variable domain in full, completed from reference TRBV9 and TRBJ1-3, reads DSGVTQTPKHLITATGQRVTLRCSPRSGDLSVYWYQQSLDQGLQFLIQYYNGEERAKGNILERFSAQQFPDLHSELNLSSLELGDSALYFCASSGVRGISGNTIYFGEGSWLTVV.

The chain joins TRBV7-2 to TRBJ2-5; 7 bases map to TRBD1. In germline, CDR1 is SGHTA, CDR2 FQGNSA. The junction had 2 bases not matched to a gene; V was cut back by 5 bases and J by 2 bases. This CDR3 has 13 residues. The CDR3 protein is CASSMTGQETQYF. DNA for the CDR3: TGTGCCAGCAGCATGACAGGGCAAGAGACCCAGTACTTC. Full variable domain (remainder filled in from reference TRBV7-2 and TRBJ2-5): GAGVSQSPSNKVTEKGKDVELRCDPISGHTALYWYRQSLGQGLEFLIYFQGNSAPDKSGLPSDRFSAERTGGSVSTLTIQRTQQEDSAVYLCASSMTGQETQYFGPGTRLLVL.

This clone was recorded a few times. The chain uses TRBV19 and TRBJ2-2, with D possibly TRBD2 on 7 matching bases. The CDR3 totals 12 residues. Germline V lookup: CDR1 LNHDA, CDR2 SQIVND (reference sequence). The CDR3 DNA is TGTGCTACTAGGGGGGGGACCGGGGAGCTGTTTTTT. It translates to CATRGGTGELFF.

The chain employs TRBV16 and TRBJ2-7, with D possibly being TRBD1 (5 bases). The CDR3 is 14 amino acids. CDR1 and CDR2 from the germline V gene are KGHSY and FQNENV. Between the trimmed V and J ends, which lost 1 base and 5 bases, there was a span of 12 bases. The CDR3 reads CASSQWIRADEQYF. CDR3 coding DNA: TGTGCCAGCAGCCAATGGATCAGGGCGGACGAGCAGTACTTC.

The chain carries TRBV7-6 and TRBJ2-5; a weak D match, TRBD2 (6 bases). The length of the CDR3 is 14 residues. V was cut by 4 bases and J by 4 bases, with 13 bases left in between. Germline V CDR1 and CDR2: SGHVS, FNYEAQ. The CDR3 DNA follows: TGTGCCAGCAGCTCCCGACTAGTTCGAGAGACCCAGTACTTC. Translating gives CASSSRLVRETQYF.